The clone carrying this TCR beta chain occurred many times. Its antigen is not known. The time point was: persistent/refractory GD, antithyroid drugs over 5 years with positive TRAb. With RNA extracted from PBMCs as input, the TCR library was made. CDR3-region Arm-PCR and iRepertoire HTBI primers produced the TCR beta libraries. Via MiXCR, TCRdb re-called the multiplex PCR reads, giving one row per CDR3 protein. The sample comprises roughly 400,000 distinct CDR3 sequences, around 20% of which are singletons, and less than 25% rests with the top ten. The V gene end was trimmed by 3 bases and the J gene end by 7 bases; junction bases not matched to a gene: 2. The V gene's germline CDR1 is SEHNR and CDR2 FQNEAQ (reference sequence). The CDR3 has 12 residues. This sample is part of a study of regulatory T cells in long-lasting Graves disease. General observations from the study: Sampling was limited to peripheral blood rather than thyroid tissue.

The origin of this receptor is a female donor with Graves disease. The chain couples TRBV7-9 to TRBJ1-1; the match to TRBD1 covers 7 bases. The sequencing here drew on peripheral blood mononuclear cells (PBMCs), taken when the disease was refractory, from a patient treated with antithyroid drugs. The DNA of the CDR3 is TGTGCCAGCAGCTTGACAGGGATTGAAGCTTTCTTT. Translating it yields CASSLTGIEAFF.